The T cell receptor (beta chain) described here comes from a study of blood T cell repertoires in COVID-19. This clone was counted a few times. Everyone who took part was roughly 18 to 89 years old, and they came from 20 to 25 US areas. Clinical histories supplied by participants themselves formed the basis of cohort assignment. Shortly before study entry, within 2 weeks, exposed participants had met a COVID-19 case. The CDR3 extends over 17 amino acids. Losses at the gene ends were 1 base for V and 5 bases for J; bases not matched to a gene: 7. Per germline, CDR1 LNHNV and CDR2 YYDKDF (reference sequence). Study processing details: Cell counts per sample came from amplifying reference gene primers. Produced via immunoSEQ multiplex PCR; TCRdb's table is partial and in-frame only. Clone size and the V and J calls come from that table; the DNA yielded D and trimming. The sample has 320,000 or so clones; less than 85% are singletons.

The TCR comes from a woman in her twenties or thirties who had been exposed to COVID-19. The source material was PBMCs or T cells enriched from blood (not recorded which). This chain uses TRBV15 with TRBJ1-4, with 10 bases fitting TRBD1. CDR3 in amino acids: CATSRAGTGAENEKLFF. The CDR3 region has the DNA TGTGCCACCAGCAGAGCAGGGACAGGGGCCGAGAATGAAAAACTGTTTTTT. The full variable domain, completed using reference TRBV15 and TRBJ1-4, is DAMVIQNPRYQVTQFGKPVTLSCSQTLNHNVMYWYQQKSSQAPKLLFHYYDKDFNNEADTPDNFQSRRPNTSFCFLDIRSPGLGDTAMYLCATSRAGTGAENEKLFFGSGTQLSVL.